These T cell receptor beta chains were read from a single sample in a study of cytomegalovirus exposure and HLA in healthy donors. The table came from immunoSEQ multiplex PCR; TCRdb's copy has only in-frame clones and leaves some out. Of 200,000 to 250,000 clones in the sample, 82% are singletons; the top ten hold roughly 5%. Sequencing input: PBMCs. The receptors come from a middle-aged woman in good health and CMV-seropositive. Each CDR3 is given with its conserved first and last residue. The D gene is left open where the match is weak. Clone size appears in some rows only: once, few, many, or a class for an expanded clone.

CDR3aa: CAGHTGGTNYGYTF
CDR3nt: TGTGCCGGACACACAGGGGGCACCAACTATGGCTACACCTTC
d_gene: TRBD1
v_gene: TRBV6-1
abundance: .
j_gene: TRBJ1-2

CDR3aa: CASSAWTGMSEQFF
CDR3nt: TGTGCCAGCAGCGCCTGGACAGGGATGAGTGAGCAGTTCTTC
d_gene: TRBD1
v_gene: TRBV5-4
abundance: .
j_gene: TRBJ2-1

CDR3aa: CASSRTAADEKLFF
CDR3nt: TGTGCCAGCAGCCGGACAGCGGCGGATGAAAAACTGTTTTTT
d_gene: .
v_gene: TRBV5-6
abundance: .
j_gene: TRBJ1-4

CDR3aa: CASSLFPGGPGELFF
CDR3nt: TGTGCCAGCAGCTTATTCCCGGGGGGCCCCGGGGAGCTGTTTTTT
d_gene: .
v_gene: TRBV7-6
abundance: .
j_gene: TRBJ2-2

CDR3aa: CASSVGGATEQFF
CDR3nt: TGCGCCAGCAGCGTAGGCGGGGCGACCGAGCAGTTCTTC
d_gene: .
v_gene: TRBV5-1
abundance: .
j_gene: TRBJ2-1

CDR3aa: CASSSVGGYEKLFF
CDR3nt: TGTGCCAGCAGCTCCGTCGGAGGCTATGAAAAACTGTTTTTT
d_gene: .
v_gene: TRBV7-9
abundance: .
j_gene: TRBJ1-4

CDR3aa: CASSLVIRGRATNEKLFF
CDR3nt: TGTGCCAGCAGCTTAGTCATCAGGGGACGTGCGACTAATGAAAAACTGTTTTTT
d_gene: .
v_gene: TRBV7-8
abundance: .
j_gene: TRBJ1-4

CDR3aa: CASTRGDIQYF
CDR3nt: TGTGCCAGCACCCGGGGAGACATTCAGTACTTC
d_gene: .
v_gene: TRBV27
abundance: .
j_gene: TRBJ2-4

CDR3aa: CASSASGFGNTIYF
CDR3nt: TGTGCCAGCAGCGCCTCGGGTTTTGGAAACACCATATATTTT
d_gene: .
v_gene: TRBV11-3
abundance: .
j_gene: TRBJ1-3

CDR3aa: CASSSGQGGMAGYTF
CDR3nt: TGTGCCAGCAGCTCCGGACAGGGAGGAATGGCCGGCTACACCTTC
d_gene: TRBD1
v_gene: TRBV5-4
abundance: .
j_gene: TRBJ1-2

CDR3aa: CASSLTGVMNTEAFF
CDR3nt: TGTGCCAGCAGCTTGACAGGGGTCATGAACACTGAAGCTTTCTTT
d_gene: TRBD1
v_gene: TRBV5-5
abundance: .
j_gene: TRBJ1-1

CDR3aa: CASSQGQDTGELFF
CDR3nt: TGTGCCAGCAGCCAAGGACAGGACACCGGGGAGCTGTTTTTT
d_gene: .
v_gene: TRBV4-2
abundance: once
j_gene: TRBJ2-2

CDR3aa: CAWTGGVYEQYF
CDR3nt: TGTGCCTGGACGGGAGGGGTCTACGAGCAGTACTTC
d_gene: TRBD2
v_gene: TRBV30
abundance: .
j_gene: TRBJ2-7

CDR3aa: CASSQTGRAYGYTF
CDR3nt: TGTGCCAGCAGCCAAACAGGGCGGGCCTATGGCTACACCTTC
d_gene: .
v_gene: TRBV7-8
abundance: .
j_gene: TRBJ1-2

CDR3aa: CASSIRDRKEGMGTDTQYF
CDR3nt: TGTGCCAGTAGTATCCGGGACAGGAAAGAAGGGATGGGCACAGATACGCAGTATTTT
d_gene: TRBD1
v_gene: TRBV19
abundance: .
j_gene: TRBJ2-3

CDR3aa: CASSLGAGGTDTQYF
CDR3nt: TGTGCCAGCAGCTTAGGTGCGGGGGGCACAGATACGCAGTATTTT
d_gene: TRBD2
v_gene: TRBV11-2
abundance: .
j_gene: TRBJ2-3

CDR3aa: CASRTEFNEQFF
CDR3nt: TGTGCCAGCAGGACGGAGTTCAATGAGCAGTTCTTC
d_gene: .
v_gene: TRBV5-6
abundance: once
j_gene: TRBJ2-1

CDR3aa: CASSVRGGGSNTGELFF
CDR3nt: TGTGCCAGCAGTGTGCGGGGCGGGGGCTCGAACACCGGGGAGCTGTTTTTT
d_gene: .
v_gene: TRBV6-1
abundance: .
j_gene: TRBJ2-2

CDR3aa: CASSPLLGTGAGNEQFF
CDR3nt: TGTGCCAGCAGCCCCCTTCTGGGGACAGGGGCGGGGAATGAGCAGTTCTTC
d_gene: TRBD1
v_gene: TRBV7-6
abundance: .
j_gene: TRBJ2-1

CDR3aa: CASSINLRQGGYEQYF
CDR3nt: TGTGCCAGTAGTATTAATCTAAGGCAGGGTGGCTACGAGCAGTACTTC
d_gene: .
v_gene: TRBV19
abundance: .
j_gene: TRBJ2-7